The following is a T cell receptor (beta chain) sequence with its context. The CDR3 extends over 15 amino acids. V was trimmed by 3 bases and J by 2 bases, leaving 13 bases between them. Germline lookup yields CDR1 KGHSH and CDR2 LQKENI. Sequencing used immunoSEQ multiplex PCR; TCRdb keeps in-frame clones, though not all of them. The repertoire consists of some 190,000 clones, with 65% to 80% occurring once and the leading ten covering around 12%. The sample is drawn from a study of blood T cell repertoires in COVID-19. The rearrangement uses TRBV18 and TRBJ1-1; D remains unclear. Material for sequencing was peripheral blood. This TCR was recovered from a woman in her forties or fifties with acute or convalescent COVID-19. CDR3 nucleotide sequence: TGTGCCAGCTCACCGGCGGGCGGGTTTAACACTGAAGCTTTCTTT. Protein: CASSPAGGFNTEAFF. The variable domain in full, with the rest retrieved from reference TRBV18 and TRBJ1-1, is NAGVMQNPRHLVRRRGQEARLRCSPMKGHSHVYWYRQLPEEGLKFMVYLQKENIIDESGMPKERFSAEFPKEGPSILRIQQVVRGDSAAYFCASSPAGGFNTEAFFGQGTRLTVV.